Each of the 7 T cell receptor beta chains below was sequenced from the same sample in a study of post-analysis software for immune sequencing data. The authors incorporated unique molecular identifiers into the TCR beta cDNA libraries. TCRdb used MiXCR to reprocess the PCR reads, holding one entry per CDR3 protein. The sample carries 650,000 to 900,000 distinct CDR3 sequences, just over 45% recorded once. No antigen has been identified for these receptors. Study-level findings and limits: Elevated frequency relative to controls characterized several TRBV segments in patients, TRBV5-6, TRBV5-1 and TRBV20-1 among them.

The sample comprised blood. The receptor set was obtained from a girl aged 10-17 years with multiple sclerosis.

This chain uses TRBV28 with TRBJ1-1, with 9 nucleotides matching TRBD1. The length of the CDR3 is 16 residues. Germline trimming cut 4 bases from V and 7 bases from J; bases unmatched to any gene: 13. The germline CDR1 and CDR2 sequences are MDHEN and SYDVKM. The CDR3 DNA reads TGTGCCAGCAGTTCGCTTCCCGGGACAGGGTTCGGTGAAGCTTTCTTT. This gives the protein CASSSLPGTGFGEAFF.

This chain uses TRBV7-9 with TRBJ2-4; TRBD2 matches at 13 bases. The end of the DNA is better explained by TRBJ2-7, so the J call may be wrong. This CDR3 contains 17 residues. Germline V lookup: CDR1 SEHNR, CDR2 FQNEAQ (reference sequence). CDR3 sequence (DNA): TGTGCCAGCAGACGAGGACTAGCGGGAGAGGATTGGTACGAGCAGTACTTC. Amino acid sequence: CASRRGLAGEDWYEQYF.

The J gene is TRBJ2-3, the V gene TRBV5-1; 8 bases map to TRBD2. Germline V CDR1 and CDR2: SGHRS, YFSETQ. V was pared by 1 base and J by 1 base, with 5 bases of the junction left unmatched. CDR3 length: 16 amino acids. CDR3 in amino acids: CASSLPAGGRTDTQYF. The CDR3 DNA sequence: TGCGCCAGCAGCTTGCCCGCGGGAGGCCGCACAGATACGCAGTATTTT.

V gene TRBV6-6 combines with J gene TRBJ1-2, with a tentative D call TRBD1 (6 bases). Trimming shortened V by 9 bases and J by 8 bases, and 19 bases separated the two germline ends. Germline V gene data show CDR1 as MNHNY and CDR2 as SVGAGI (reference sequence). The CDR3 spans 13 residues. The chain's CDR3 is CASVGGNLRGYTF. CDR3 sequence (DNA): TGTGCCAGTGTCGGGGGCAACCTCCGGGGCTACACCTTC.

This chain connects TRBV3-1 to TRBJ2-1; TRBD2 matches 15 bases. Germline CDR1 LGHDT, CDR2 YNNKEL (reference sequence). This CDR3 comprises 20 residues. With V trimmed by 4 bases and J by 6 bases, 16 bases remained unmatched. CDR3 bases: TGTGCCAGCAGCCCTGGGACTAGCGGGAGGAGGGGCGTAGGGAGCAATGAGCAGTTCTTC. Translation gives CASSPGTSGRRGVGSNEQFF.

The chain couples TRBV20-1 to TRBJ1-5; a possible D gene is TRBD1 (6 bases). The V gene's germline CDR1 is DFQATT and CDR2 SNEGSKA (reference sequence). The V end lost 6 bases, the J end lost 3 bases, and 27 bases lay between the germline ends. This CDR3 spans 18 amino acids. CDR3 sequence reads: CSAERGAGDYISNQPQHF. The CDR3 coding sequence is TGCAGTGCCGAAAGGGGGGCAGGGGACTACATTTCCAATCAGCCCCAGCATTTT.

The V and J genes are TRBV18 and TRBJ2-2, with unresolved D. Germline V lookup: CDR1 KGHSH, CDR2 LQKENI. Trimming took 1 base from V and 8 from J, leaving 8 bases between them. This CDR3 is 13 amino acids long. The CDR3 DNA is TGTGCCAGCTCACCACAAACCTCGGGGGAGCTGTTTTTT. Its protein product is CASSPQTSGELFF.